What follows are 10 T cell receptor beta chains derived from one specimen sequenced in a study of low-dose radiotherapy and immunotherapy resistance in tumors. TRAV- and TRBV-specific primers primed first-strand cDNA, covering alpha and beta chains. The authors amplified TCRs for 20 to 25 PCR cycles with a constant-region primer and a V-primer adapter. TCRdb re-analysed the reads in MiXCR, keeping a single row per CDR3 protein. The sample consists of around 64,000 distinct CDR3 sequences, about 25% of them appearing once. Specified time point: before trial treatment. The sample was PBMCs, taken before treatment. The receptors here all came from a male donor with rectosigmoid adenocarcinoma.

This clonotype was counted many times. The genes are TRBV13 and TRBJ2-5; 7 bases are a match to TRBD2. The ends lost 5 bases at V and 0 bases at J; junction bases unmatched: 6. From germline, CDR1 is PRHDT and CDR2 FYEKMQ (reference sequence). The CDR3 has 15 residues. CDR3 bases: TGTGCCAGCAGCCCAAAAGGACTAGACCAAGAGACCCAGTACTTC. This gives the protein CASSPKGLDQETQYF.

This clonotype was seen at least ten times. The chain employs TRBV7-9 and TRBJ1-1; perhaps TRBD1 as D (6 bases). This CDR3 is built from 13 residues. CDR1 and CDR2 from the germline V gene are SEHNR and FQNEAQ (reference sequence). V was clipped by 4 bases and J by 2 bases, with 8 bases between them. The CDR3 DNA is TGTGCCAGCAGCTCACAGGGTAACACTGAAGCTTTCTTT. Translating it yields CASSSQGNTEAFF.

This clonotype was counted ten times or more. The J gene is TRBJ2-3, the V gene TRBV14; D is unresolved. Trimming took 1 base from V and 2 from J, leaving 7 bases between them. Germline V gene sequence: CDR1 SGHDN, CDR2 FVKESK. The CDR3 extends over 14 amino acids. DNA of the CDR3: TGTGCCAGCAGCCAAGCAATGGTCACAGATACGCAGTATTTT. Protein sequence: CASSQAMVTDTQYF. The whole variable domain, filled in from reference TRBV14 and TRBJ2-3, reads EAGVTQFPSHSVIEKGQTVTLRCDPISGHDNLYWYRRVMGKEIKFLLHFVKESKQDESGMPNNRFLAERTGGTYSTLKVQPAELEDSGVYFCASSQAMVTDTQYFGPGTRLTVL.

In this sample, this clonotype turned up many times. This chain uses TRBV4-2 with TRBJ2-7; D possibly corresponds to TRBD2 (6 bases). The CDR3 runs to 14 residues. Per the germline V gene, CDR1 is LGHNA and CDR2 is YNFKEQ. Trimming pared 0 bases from V and 2 bases from J, leaving 8 bases between. The CDR3 DNA is TGTGCCAGCAGCCAAGATTTAGCGGCCTACGAGCAGTACTTC. Translation gives CASSQDLAAYEQYF.

CDR3 residues: CASGLDTYINGETQYF. The CDR3 bases are TGTGCTAGTGGTTTGGACACATATATTAACGGGGAGACCCAGTACTTC. The chain links TRBV12-5 to TRBJ2-5; D remains ambiguous. This CDR3 is 16 amino acids long. Deletions cut 1 base from V and 5 bases from J, with 17 bases between. The germline gives CDR1 LGHNT, CDR2 FRNRAP.

The V and J genes are TRBV6-8 and TRBJ2-7; 10 bases are shared with TRBD2. The trim removed 5 bases at V and 5 bases at J, leaving 9 bases unmatched. The germline V gene has CDR1 MNHGY and CDR2 SAAAGT. The CDR3 has 15 residues. CDR3 bases: TGTGCCAGCAGTGAGTATCTAGCGGGAGTGAACGAGCAGTACTTC. Protein sequence: CASSEYLAGVNEQYF.

Ten or more counts support this clonotype. V is TRBV5-1 and J is TRBJ1-2; D possibly corresponds to TRBD1 (6 bases). The germline V and J ends were trimmed by 5 bases and 2 bases, with 16 bases remaining between them. This CDR3 is built from 15 residues. Germline CDR1 reads SGHRS; CDR2 reads YFSETQ. As DNA, the CDR3 is TGCGCCAGCAGAGGAGGGGACACTGAGAACTATGGCTACACCTTC. Its protein is CASRGGDTENYGYTF.

This clonotype was detected ten times or more. The rearrangement joins TRBV19 to TRBJ2-7; D gene ambiguous. The germline CDR1 and CDR2 sequences are LNHDA and SQIVND (reference sequence). This CDR3 is 14 amino acids long. V was pared by 5 bases and J by 0 bases, with 11 bases between. The CDR3 is CASSPRPTSYEQYF. For the CDR3, the DNA is TGTGCCAGTAGTCCCCGACCCACCTCCTACGAGCAGTACTTC.

The chain combines TRBV24-1 with TRBJ2-3; 9 bases match TRBD2. Trimming at V came to 4 bases and at J to 7 bases, leaving 11 bases not matched to a gene. CDR1 and CDR2 (germline): KGHDR, SFDVKD. The CDR3 runs 16 residues. The DNA for the CDR3 is TGTGCCACCAGTGACCAATTAGCGGGAGATCTGCATACGCAGTATTTT. Its translation: CATSDQLAGDLHTQYF.

This clonotype was detected ten times or more. The chain combines TRBV6-2 or TRBV6-3 with TRBJ2-5; 11 bases line up with TRBD2. The CDR3 is made up of 15 amino acids. The junction had 7 bases not matched to a gene; V was cut back by 6 bases and J by 4 bases. The V gene's germline CDR1 is MNHEY and CDR2 SVGEGT. The CDR3 nucleotides are TGTGCCAGCAGGGATAGCGGGAGGGGTCGAGAGACCCAGTACTTC. It yields the protein CASRDSGRGRETQYF.